This TCR beta chain was recorded in a study of control samples from healthy donors and cancer patients. Assay used: immunoSEQ multiplex PCR; TCRdb lists only in-frame clones, some missing. The data show more than 75,000 clones, about 81% seen once. Trimming removed 1 base at V and 7 bases at J, with 8 bases between. The V gene's germline CDR1 is SGHTA and CDR2 FQGNSA. CDR3 length: 14 residues. V and J are TRBV7-2 and TRBJ1-6, with D possibly TRBD1 on 6 matching bases. Material for sequencing was PBMCs. This sequence was found in a man between 70 and 80 years old with lung cancer. The CDR3 DNA follows: TGTGCCAGCAGCTTAGAACAGGGCAATTCACCCCTCCACTTT. Translated, it gives CASSLEQGNSPLHF.